This entry lists 8 T cell receptor beta chains sequenced from one sample in a study of T cell responses to AZD1222 COVID-19 vaccine. Method: immunoSEQ multiplex PCR; TCRdb's copy keeps in-frame clones and lacks some. The repertoire has approximately 110,000 clones, roughly nine tenths of them found once; the top ten carry 44%. The sequencing here drew on peripheral blood, taken 28 days after the second AZD1222 dose. These receptor sequences come from an adult who received the AZD1222 COVID-19 vaccine.

The V and J genes are TRBV10-3 and TRBJ1-2; D not resolved. The ends were cut back, 7 bases at V and 3 bases at J, with 9 bases in the middle. This CDR3 region has 12 residues. Looked up from germline, CDR1 is ENHRY and CDR2 is SYGVKD. Here the CDR3 reads CAINRKDYGYTF. CDR3 coding DNA: TGTGCCATCAACAGAAAGGACTATGGCTACACCTTC.

The CDR3 nucleotides are TGTGCCAGCAGTTTATTTAGGGCAGGGGAAGGCTACACCTTC. Residues: CASSLFRAGEGYTF. This chain connects TRBV28 to TRBJ1-2; D may be TRBD1 (6 bases). The CDR3 is 14 residues long. The V end lost 1 base, the J end lost 8 bases, and 14 bases lay between the germline ends. CDR1 and CDR2 from the germline V gene are MDHEN and SYDVKM.

The CDR3 DNA sequence: TGTGCCACCAGTGATTCACCGGGGTTTGGCTACACCTTC. Amino acids: CATSDSPGFGYTF. The rearrangement uses TRBV24-1 and TRBJ1-2; D is ambiguous. The CDR3 is 13 amino acids. Germline V gene lookup returns CDR1 KGHDR and CDR2 SFDVKD. Trimming took off 2 bases at V and 7 bases at J, with 10 bases between the two ends.

This chain connects TRBV10-2 to TRBJ2-7; D is ambiguous. In germline, CDR1 is WSHSY, CDR2 SAAADI. V lost 5 bases to trimming and J lost 1 base, with 6 bases between them. This CDR3 is 12 amino acids long. This CDR3 is CASSYRSYEQYF. DNA of the CDR3: TGCGCCAGCAGTTACAGATCCTACGAGCAGTACTTC.

On this clone itself: This specimen includes other DNA sequences encoding the same CDR3. The chain couples TRBV28 to TRBJ1-5; D gene uncertain. Germline V gene data show CDR1 as MDHEN and CDR2 as SYDVKM. This CDR3 comprises 13 residues. Trimming stripped 1 base from V and 2 bases from J, with 3 bases between. Here the CDR3 DNA reads TGTGCCAGCAGTTTATTGGGCAATCAGCCCCAGCATTTT. Translated, it gives CASSLLGNQPQHF.

The V gene is TRBV7-2, the J gene TRBJ2-2; TRBD2 is a possible D gene (6 bases). Germline assignment: CDR1 SGHTA and CDR2 FQGNSA. The CDR3 covers 16 residues. The germline V and J ends were trimmed by 1 base and 2 bases, with 11 bases remaining between them. Written as DNA, the CDR3 is TGTGCCAGCAGCTTAGGGGCGGGACTCAACACCGGGGAGCTGTTTTTT. Its protein is CASSLGAGLNTGELFF.

The chain employs TRBV28 and TRBJ1-3, with D unclear. The CDR3 covers 16 residues. V gave up 6 bases and J gave up 0 bases, with 15 bases separating them. Germline V gene sequence: CDR1 MDHEN, CDR2 SYDVKM. As DNA, the CDR3 is TGTGCCAGCAGCCGCCCCCACATGTACTCTGGAAACACCATATATTTT. Protein product: CASSRPHMYSGNTIYF.

The chain carries TRBV2 and TRBJ2-5; 9 nucleotides agree with TRBD2. The CDR3 runs 16 residues. V shed 6 bases, J shed 1 base, and the junction held 9 bases outside the gene matches. In germline, CDR1 is SNHLY, CDR2 FYNNEI. The CDR3 DNA reads as TGTGCCAGCAGGAGGGGGGTAGCGGGAGTCCAAGAGACCCAGTACTTC. Translating gives CASRRGVAGVQETQYF. Filled out from reference TRBV2 and TRBJ2-5, the complete variable domain reads EPEVTQTPSHQVTQMGQEVILRCVPISNHLYFYWYRQILGQKVEFLVSFYNNEISEKSEIFDDQFSVERPDGSNFTLKIRSTKLEDSAMYFCASRRGVAGVQETQYFGPGTRLLVL.